The clone carrying this T cell receptor beta chain appeared many times. No antigen is known for it. Trimming cost V 4 bases and J 3 bases, with 16 bases left between them. The CDR3 is made up of 15 amino acids. Germline V gives CDR1 SGHAT, CDR2 FQDESV (reference sequence). This specimen belongs to a study of T cell repertoires in cytomegalovirus infection. Whole-study context: The public TCR beta signatures pointed to both CMV infection and matching HLA type. Study conclusions and caveats: CMV-specific HLA-C-restricted TCR beta clonotypes dominated the ex vivo response. Cumulative frequency (of public TCR beta family members) identified carriers of CMV plus the relevant HLA.

TCRdb re-derived calls from the reads in MiXCR, one entry per CDR3 protein. The sample shows 200,000 to 250,000 distinct CDR3 sequences, under 25% of them seen only once. Sequenced sample: CD8+ T cells from PBMCs. This TCR came from a human donor in good health (CMV status not recorded). Some clones in this sample may be carry-over from other donors' samples. This chain joins TRBV11-1 and TRBJ2-7, with D possibly TRBD2 on 7 matching bases. The CDR3 sequence is CASSYPGGRHYEQYF. The CDR3 region has the DNA TGTGCCAGCAGCTACCCGGGGGGCCGGCACTACGAGCAGTACTTC.